This T cell receptor beta chain was documented in a study of T cells in Graves' hyperthyroidism and ophthalmopathy. Lactation, pregnancy, other autoimmune disease or uncontrolled infection excluded patients. From germline, CDR1 is SEHNR and CDR2 FQNEAQ (reference sequence). Germline trimming cut 5 bases from V and 5 bases from J; bases unmatched to any gene: 8. This CDR3 comprises 15 residues. TCR beta CDR3 sequences were amplified from RNA transcripts. HTBI primers were the set used in a first-round RT-PCR of the TCR CDR3. TCRdb reprocessed the multiplex PCR reads via MiXCR and lists one record per CDR3 protein. This table has about 210,000 distinct CDR3 sequences, about a sixth appearing once. This clonotype was observed at least ten times.

This chain uses TRBV7-9 with TRBJ2-2, with 7 bases lining up with TRBD1. The receptor's source is a man between 50 and 59 years old with Graves' hyperthyroidism. The source material was blood. The CDR3 protein is CASSLGTALTGELFF. The CDR3 DNA reads TGTGCCAGCAGCCTAGGGACAGCCCTTACCGGGGAGCTGTTTTTT.